Listed below are T cell receptor beta chains from one sample, sequenced in a study of cytomegalovirus exposure and HLA in healthy donors. Repertoires were generated with immunoSEQ multiplex PCR, while TCRdb's copy carries only in-frame clones and drops some. The sample table sets out roughly 100,000 clones. Sequenced material: PBMCs. These receptor sequences come from a middle-aged man in good health and CMV-seronegative. The CDR3 runs from the conserved cysteine through the conserved F or W. Fields, in order: CDR3 protein, D gene, V gene, J gene. A D gene is named only where the DNA matches it firmly.

CDR3 protein: CASSAWTGERTGELFF; D gene: TRBD1; V gene: TRBV9; J gene: TRBJ2-2
CDR3 protein: CASSLSVTGGNTIYF; D gene: .; V gene: TRBV27; J gene: TRBJ1-3
CDR3 protein: CATQRGGGSSYEQYF; D gene: .; V gene: TRBV28; J gene: TRBJ2-7
CDR3 protein: CASRGGDYGYTF; D gene: .; V gene: TRBV27; J gene: TRBJ1-2
CDR3 protein: CASSLNLGSLNEQFF; D gene: .; V gene: TRBV5-1; J gene: TRBJ2-1
CDR3 protein: CASSPVPPGQRNTEAFF; D gene: .; V gene: TRBV5-1; J gene: TRBJ1-1
CDR3 protein: CASSIGTGANEQFF; D gene: TRBD1; V gene: TRBV5-1; J gene: TRBJ2-1
CDR3 protein: CASSPTGREQYF; D gene: .; V gene: TRBV6-5; J gene: TRBJ2-7
CDR3 protein: CASSDRQGKSEKLFF; D gene: .; V gene: TRBV6-1; J gene: TRBJ1-4
CDR3 protein: CSVDRVNTEAFF; D gene: .; V gene: TRBV29-1; J gene: TRBJ1-1
CDR3 protein: CASIKKTGALDEQFF; D gene: TRBD1; V gene: TRBV5-4; J gene: TRBJ2-1
CDR3 protein: CASSLAPGPDEKLFF; D gene: .; V gene: TRBV5-1; J gene: TRBJ1-4
CDR3 protein: CASSSTGGPQETQYF; D gene: .; V gene: TRBV7-9; J gene: TRBJ2-5
CDR3 protein: CASSKGTANSPLHF; D gene: TRBD1; V gene: TRBV9; J gene: TRBJ1-6
CDR3 protein: CASSEQDRGYRGYTF; D gene: TRBD1; V gene: TRBV2; J gene: TRBJ1-2
CDR3 protein: CASSPSVEIAYGYTF; D gene: .; V gene: TRBV18; J gene: TRBJ1-2
CDR3 protein: CASRTGTPSSYEQYF; D gene: .; V gene: TRBV10-2; J gene: TRBJ2-7
CDR3 protein: CASSARDSLGETQYF; D gene: TRBD1; V gene: TRBV9; J gene: TRBJ2-5
CDR3 protein: CASTQGALSYNEQFF; D gene: TRBD1; V gene: TRBV9; J gene: TRBJ2-1
CDR3 protein: CASSFLHGGQGSSYEQYF; D gene: .; V gene: TRBV7-2; J gene: TRBJ2-7
CDR3 protein: CASSIPTGADTDTQYF; D gene: TRBD1; V gene: TRBV19; J gene: TRBJ2-3
CDR3 protein: CASGLTGGNEQFF; D gene: TRBD1; V gene: TRBV12-5; J gene: TRBJ2-1
CDR3 protein: CASKGAGASYGYTF; D gene: .; V gene: TRBV6-6; J gene: TRBJ1-2
CDR3 protein: CASSKPTGNGYTF; D gene: TRBD1; V gene: TRBV28; J gene: TRBJ1-2
CDR3 protein: CASSLSREIKDF; D gene: .; V gene: TRBV11-2; J gene: TRBJ2-5
CDR3 protein: CASRAGTANYEQYF; D gene: TRBD1; V gene: TRBV6-1; J gene: TRBJ2-7
CDR3 protein: CASSQDLRLQGNTEAFF; D gene: .; V gene: TRBV4-3; J gene: TRBJ1-1
CDR3 protein: CASSQGQSYNEQFF; D gene: .; V gene: TRBV4-3; J gene: TRBJ2-1
CDR3 protein: CASSYAETGANVLTF; D gene: .; V gene: TRBV6-5; J gene: TRBJ2-6
CDR3 protein: CASSTQGALIYEQYF; D gene: TRBD1; V gene: TRBV27; J gene: .
CDR3 protein: CASSLVWPSGAQETQYF; D gene: TRBD2; V gene: TRBV5-6; J gene: TRBJ2-5
CDR3 protein: CASSRTTSGRGNEQFF; D gene: TRBD2; V gene: TRBV5-1; J gene: TRBJ2-1
CDR3 protein: CAWSVRGLTNEKLFF; D gene: TRBD1; V gene: TRBV30; J gene: TRBJ1-4
CDR3 protein: CASSVDRGNTGELFF; D gene: TRBD1; V gene: TRBV5-1; J gene: TRBJ2-2
CDR3 protein: CASSLGGISTDTQYF; D gene: .; V gene: TRBV5-4; J gene: TRBJ2-3
CDR3 protein: CASSSQGAETQYF; D gene: TRBD1; V gene: TRBV5-1; J gene: TRBJ2-5
CDR3 protein: CASSLERDYYTGELFF; D gene: TRBD2; V gene: TRBV5-6; J gene: TRBJ2-2
CDR3 protein: CASSVGTRVRGYTF; D gene: .; V gene: TRBV9; J gene: TRBJ1-2
CDR3 protein: CASSADSRGYTF; D gene: .; V gene: TRBV9; J gene: TRBJ1-2
CDR3 protein: CASSLDRGHNEQFF; D gene: TRBD1; V gene: TRBV27; J gene: TRBJ2-1
CDR3 protein: CATSRDGQTEAFF; D gene: .; V gene: TRBV15; J gene: TRBJ1-1
CDR3 protein: CASSKQGSPGEQYF; D gene: .; V gene: TRBV7-9; J gene: TRBJ2-7
CDR3 protein: CASTLRMNTEAFF; D gene: .; V gene: TRBV6-6; J gene: TRBJ1-1
CDR3 protein: CASSNDRGWETQYF; D gene: TRBD1; V gene: TRBV2; J gene: TRBJ2-5
CDR3 protein: CASTRTGAYEQYF; D gene: TRBD1; V gene: TRBV6-5; J gene: .
CDR3 protein: CASSISSGSITDTQYF; D gene: TRBD2; V gene: TRBV19; J gene: TRBJ2-3
CDR3 protein: CASSAGTGGSTNEKLFF; D gene: TRBD1; V gene: TRBV5-1; J gene: TRBJ1-4
CDR3 protein: CASSPRDRPQHF; D gene: TRBD1; V gene: TRBV11-3; J gene: TRBJ1-5